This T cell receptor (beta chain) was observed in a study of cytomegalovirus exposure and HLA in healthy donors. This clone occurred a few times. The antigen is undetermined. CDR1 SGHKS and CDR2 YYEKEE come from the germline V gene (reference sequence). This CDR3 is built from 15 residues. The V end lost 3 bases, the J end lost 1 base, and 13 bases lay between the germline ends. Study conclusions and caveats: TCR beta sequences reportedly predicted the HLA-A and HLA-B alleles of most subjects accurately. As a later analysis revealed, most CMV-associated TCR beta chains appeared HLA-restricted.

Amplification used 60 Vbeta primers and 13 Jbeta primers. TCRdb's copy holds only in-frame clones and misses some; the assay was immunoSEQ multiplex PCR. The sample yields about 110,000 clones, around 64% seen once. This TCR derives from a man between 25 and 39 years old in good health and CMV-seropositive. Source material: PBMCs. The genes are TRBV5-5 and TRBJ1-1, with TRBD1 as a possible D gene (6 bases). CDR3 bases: TGTGCCAGCAGCTCTCCAGGGGCTGGGAACACTGAAGCTTTCTTT. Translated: CASSSPGAGNTEAFF.